This TCR beta chain came from a study of blood T cell repertoires in COVID-19. Germline CDR1 reads SGHRS; CDR2 reads YFSETQ. Trimming removed 3 bases from V and 6 bases from J, with 15 bases in between. The CDR3 totals 15 residues. TCRdb's copy holds only in-frame clones and misses some; the assay was immunoSEQ multiplex PCR. The sample consists of fewer than 150,000 clones, around 85% of them appearing once. The chain combines TRBV5-1 with TRBJ1-4; no clear D. The origin of this receptor is a man over 45 with acute or convalescent COVID-19. Sequenced sample: peripheral blood. The CDR3 DNA is TGCGCCAGCAGCTACGGCACGGCGGATCATGAAAAACTGTTTTTT. It codes for CASSYGTADHEKLFF.